Listed below are T cell receptor beta chains from one sample, sequenced in a study of blood T cell repertoires in COVID-19. This table comes from immunoSEQ multiplex PCR, and its TCRdb copy is limited to in-frame clones, with some not included. The sample yields about 50,000 clones, 80% to 90% seen once. Sequencing was performed on peripheral blood. These receptors all come from a woman older than 75 with acute or convalescent COVID-19. CDR3s include the opening cysteine and the closing phenylalanine or tryptophan. A D gene is named only where the DNA matches it firmly. Clone size, where shown, is once, few, many, or a class for clones that have expanded.

j_gene: TRBJ2-7; abundance: NA; d_gene: NA; v_gene: TRBV27; CDR3nt: TGTGCCAGCACCCCTGTAGGCGGCGCCTACGAGCAGTACTTC; CDR3aa: CASTPVGGAYEQYF
j_gene: TRBJ2-1; abundance: NA; d_gene: TRBD1; v_gene: TRBV5-8; CDR3nt: TGTGCCAGCAGCTTAGGACAGGGCTCCTACAATGAGCAGTTCTTC; CDR3aa: CASSLGQGSYNEQFF
j_gene: TRBJ1-6; abundance: NA; d_gene: NA; v_gene: TRBV6-5; CDR3nt: TGTGCCAGCCTCGGTTCAGGGTATAATTCACCCCTCCACTTT; CDR3aa: CASLGSGYNSPLHF
j_gene: TRBJ1-2; abundance: NA; d_gene: NA; v_gene: TRBV19; CDR3nt: TGTGCCAGTGCTCTACAGGAAGCTAACTATGGCTACACCTTC; CDR3aa: CASALQEANYGYTF
j_gene: TRBJ1-2; abundance: NA; d_gene: TRBD1; v_gene: TRBV4-2; CDR3nt: TGTGCCAGCAGCCAACAAGGGACAGGCCATGGCTACACCTTC; CDR3aa: CASSQQGTGHGYTF
j_gene: TRBJ2-2; abundance: NA; d_gene: NA; v_gene: TRBV6-5; CDR3nt: TGTGCCAGCACCCCTACTGGCACCGGGGAGCTGTTTTTT; CDR3aa: CASTPTGTGELFF
j_gene: TRBJ2-3; abundance: NA; d_gene: NA; v_gene: TRBV11-3; CDR3nt: TGTGCCAGCAGCATTGGACTGGGGAACACAGATACGCAGTATTTT; CDR3aa: CASSIGLGNTDTQYF
j_gene: TRBJ1-2; abundance: large; d_gene: NA; v_gene: TRBV9; CDR3nt: TGTGCCAGCAGCCCCGACACGAACTATGGCTACACCTTC; CDR3aa: CASSPDTNYGYTF
j_gene: TRBJ1-5; abundance: NA; d_gene: NA; v_gene: TRBV7-2; CDR3nt: TGTGCCAGCAGCTTAGTTAATAGCAATCAGCCCCAGCATTTT; CDR3aa: CASSLVNSNQPQHF
j_gene: TRBJ1-3; abundance: NA; d_gene: TRBD1; v_gene: TRBV7-2; CDR3nt: TGTGCCAGCAGCTTAAGAACAGGGGAAAACACCATATATTTT; CDR3aa: CASSLRTGENTIYF
j_gene: TRBJ1-3; abundance: NA; d_gene: NA; v_gene: TRBV19; CDR3nt: TGTGCCAGTAGCCCAGGGATTGGGCCTGCGGGAAACACCATATATTTT; CDR3aa: CASSPGIGPAGNTIYF
j_gene: TRBJ2-7; abundance: NA; d_gene: TRBD1; v_gene: TRBV14; CDR3nt: TGTGCCAGCAGCCAAGAGAGGGACAGGGGTTGGCAGTACTTC; CDR3aa: CASSQERDRGWQYF
j_gene: TRBJ2-6; abundance: NA; d_gene: NA; v_gene: TRBV5-4; CDR3nt: TGTGCCAGCAGCTTGGAAGTCGGGTGGGCCAACGTCCTGACTTTC; CDR3aa: CASSLEVGWANVLTF
j_gene: TRBJ2-7; abundance: NA; d_gene: TRBD1; v_gene: TRBV3-1/TRBV3-2; CDR3nt: TGTGCCAGCAGCCAGAGAAGAATAAAGGGACAGGGTGGCTACGAGCAGTACTTC; CDR3aa: CASSQRRIKGQGGYEQYF
j_gene: TRBJ2-3; abundance: NA; d_gene: NA; v_gene: TRBV6-5; CDR3nt: TGTGCCAGCAGGGTCAGGGATACGCAGTATTTT; CDR3aa: CASRVRDTQYF
j_gene: TRBJ1-2; abundance: NA; d_gene: NA; v_gene: TRBV13; CDR3nt: TGTGCCAGCAGCCAATCCGACAGGTATTACTATGGCTACACCTTC; CDR3aa: CASSQSDRYYYGYTF
j_gene: TRBJ1-5; abundance: few; d_gene: NA; v_gene: TRBV19; CDR3nt: TGTGCCAGTAGTATAGAGGGGGGATTGGGGCAGCCCCAGCATTTT; CDR3aa: CASSIEGGLGQPQHF
j_gene: TRBJ1-1; abundance: NA; d_gene: NA; v_gene: TRBV19; CDR3nt: TGTGCCAGTAGTATGTACCCCGCCGAAGAGGGTACTGAAGCTTTCTTT; CDR3aa: CASSMYPAEEGTEAFF
j_gene: TRBJ2-3; abundance: few; d_gene: NA; v_gene: TRBV6-5; CDR3nt: TGTGCCAGCAGAACCGGGACTGGCGAGGGGAATACGCAGTATTTT; CDR3aa: CASRTGTGEGNTQYF
j_gene: TRBJ2-5; abundance: NA; d_gene: TRBD2; v_gene: TRBV3-1/TRBV3-2; CDR3nt: TGTGCCAGCAGCCAAGAAGGGCGGGGGGGCACCGTAGAGACCCAGTACTTC; CDR3aa: CASSQEGRGGTVETQYF
j_gene: TRBJ2-2; abundance: NA; d_gene: NA; v_gene: TRBV3-1/TRBV3-2; CDR3nt: TGTGCCAGCAGCCTTATGGGAGACACCGGGGAGCTGTTTTTT; CDR3aa: CASSLMGDTGELFF
j_gene: TRBJ2-3; abundance: NA; d_gene: TRBD2; v_gene: TRBV11-2; CDR3nt: TGTGCCAGCAATTTAATGGCTAGCGGTAGCACAGATACGCAGTATTTT; CDR3aa: CASNLMASGSTDTQYF
j_gene: TRBJ2-7; abundance: NA; d_gene: TRBD1; v_gene: TRBV7-2; CDR3nt: TGTGCCAGTGGACAGGAACCCTACGAGCAGTACTTC; CDR3aa: CASGQEPYEQYF
j_gene: TRBJ1-2; abundance: NA; d_gene: NA; v_gene: TRBV30; CDR3nt: TGTGCCTGGAGTACCGGGCGGGACTATGGCTACACCTTC; CDR3aa: CAWSTGRDYGYTF
j_gene: TRBJ1-1; abundance: NA; d_gene: TRBD1; v_gene: TRBV2; CDR3nt: TGTGCCAGCAACGAATTGACAGGGAAGACTGAAGCTTTCTTT; CDR3aa: CASNELTGKTEAFF
j_gene: TRBJ1-1; abundance: NA; d_gene: NA; v_gene: TRBV6-2/TRBV6-3; CDR3nt: TGTGCCAGCAGTTACTCCGGGGAAATCACTGAAGCTTTCTTT; CDR3aa: CASSYSGEITEAFF
j_gene: TRBJ2-5; abundance: NA; d_gene: TRBD2; v_gene: TRBV19; CDR3nt: TGTGCCAGTAGTGGGACTAGCGGCCAAGAGACCCAGTACTTC; CDR3aa: CASSGTSGQETQYF
j_gene: TRBJ1-3; abundance: few; d_gene: TRBD1; v_gene: TRBV10-3; CDR3nt: TGTGCCATCGGAACAGGGGCTGGAAACACCATATATTTT; CDR3aa: CAIGTGAGNTIYF
j_gene: TRBJ2-4; abundance: NA; d_gene: NA; v_gene: TRBV19; CDR3nt: TGTGCCAGTAGTTATTTTTCGGGAAAAGGGAGCGATCCCAAAAACATTCAGTACTTC; CDR3aa: CASSYFSGKGSDPKNIQYF
j_gene: TRBJ1-5; abundance: NA; d_gene: TRBD1; v_gene: TRBV4-1; CDR3nt: TGCGCCAGCAGCCTAAGGGGGCATAGCAATCAGCCCCAGCATTTT; CDR3aa: CASSLRGHSNQPQHF
j_gene: TRBJ2-7; abundance: once; d_gene: TRBD2; v_gene: TRBV7-2; CDR3nt: TGTGCCAGCAGCCCGGAGGGCGGGGGGGTTTTTACCCACGAGCAGTACTTC; CDR3aa: CASSPEGGGVFTHEQYF
j_gene: TRBJ1-5; abundance: NA; d_gene: NA; v_gene: TRBV21-1; CDR3nt: TGTGCCAGCAGCAACTCAGGGGTTGCGGTGGAGCCCCAGCATTTT; CDR3aa: CASSNSGVAVEPQHF
j_gene: TRBJ1-5; abundance: NA; d_gene: TRBD1; v_gene: TRBV19; CDR3nt: TGTGCCAGTAGGAGGGACAGGGGCCATCAGCCCCAGCATTTT; CDR3aa: CASRRDRGHQPQHF
j_gene: TRBJ1-1; abundance: NA; d_gene: NA; v_gene: TRBV5-1; CDR3nt: TGCGCCAGCAGCCCATGGACTGCGGACACTGAAGCTTTCTTT; CDR3aa: CASSPWTADTEAFF
j_gene: TRBJ1-5; abundance: NA; d_gene: NA; v_gene: TRBV18; CDR3nt: TGTGCCAGCTCACCGTATGTCAGGGGCCAGGTAAACGATAGCAATCAGCCCCAGCATTTT; CDR3aa: CASSPYVRGQVNDSNQPQHF
j_gene: TRBJ2-1; abundance: NA; d_gene: TRBD2; v_gene: TRBV7-2; CDR3nt: TGTGCCAGCAGCCGTGCCTTATCACACATAGCGGGGTACAATGAGCAGTTCTTC; CDR3aa: CASSRALSHIAGYNEQFF
j_gene: TRBJ1-4; abundance: NA; d_gene: NA; v_gene: TRBV5-1; CDR3nt: TGCGCCAGCAGCTTGACAGGGAGCGGTGAAAAACTGTTTTTT; CDR3aa: CASSLTGSGEKLFF
j_gene: TRBJ2-1; abundance: NA; d_gene: NA; v_gene: TRBV7-2; CDR3nt: TGTGCCAGCAGCTTAGGTTGGGGGCCGGTTTACAATGAGCAGTTCTTC; CDR3aa: CASSLGWGPVYNEQFF
j_gene: TRBJ2-1; abundance: NA; d_gene: NA; v_gene: TRBV5-1; CDR3nt: TGCGCCAGCAGCGAGGGATCTCTTGATGAGCAGTTCTTC; CDR3aa: CASSEGSLDEQFF
j_gene: TRBJ2-5; abundance: NA; d_gene: TRBD1; v_gene: TRBV11-2; CDR3nt: TGTGCCAGCAGCTCTCCAGGGACAGGGGGAGGGGAGACCCAGTACTTC; CDR3aa: CASSSPGTGGGETQYF
j_gene: TRBJ1-6; abundance: NA; d_gene: NA; v_gene: TRBV29-1; CDR3nt: TGCAGCGTACGCCAGGACCGGGAAAATTCACCCCTCCACTTT; CDR3aa: CSVRQDRENSPLHF
j_gene: TRBJ1-4; abundance: NA; d_gene: TRBD1; v_gene: TRBV3-1/TRBV3-2; CDR3nt: TGTGCCAGCAGCCAAGGAGACAGGGCGGTCGAAAAACTGTTTTTT; CDR3aa: CASSQGDRAVEKLFF